Each of the 13 T cell receptor beta chains below was sequenced from the same sample in a study of blood T cell repertoires in COVID-19. The protocol was immunoSEQ multiplex PCR, while the TCRdb copy is restricted to in-frame clones and leaves out a portion. Here the sample spans some 46,000 clones, approximately 88% being singletons. Sequencing was carried out using peripheral blood. These receptors all come from a man aged 50 to 59 with acute or convalescent COVID-19.

The genes are TRBV21-1 and TRBJ2-7; TRBD2, as called in the table, went unchecked against the DNA. TRBV21-1 is annotated as a pseudogene. This CDR3 is built from 12 residues. CDR3: CASSKVRHEQYF. The DNA of the CDR3 is TGTGCCAGCAGCAAAGTGCGTCACGAGCAGTACTTC.

The rearrangement uses TRBV5-1 and TRBJ2-1; 12 bases agree with TRBD2. The CDR3 runs 18 residues. After removal of 0 bases from V and 1 base from J, the junction contained 5 bases not matched to a gene. Germline lookup yields CDR1 SGHRS and CDR2 YFSETQ. CDR3 DNA: TGCGCCAGCAGCTTGGCCGGGACTAGCGGGCATTCCTACAATGAGCAGTTCTTC. Encoded protein: CASSLAGTSGHSYNEQFF.

The chain is built from TRBV24-1 and TRBJ1-1; 8 bases are shared with TRBD1. In germline, CDR1 is KGHDR, CDR2 SFDVKD. The CDR3 is 13 residues long. The trim removed 7 bases at V and 11 bases at J, leaving 11 bases unmatched. CDR3 region: CATSGQGSPRAFF. The DNA for the CDR3 is TGTGCCACCAGCGGACAGGGTTCGCCAAGGGCTTTCTTT.

The chain joins TRBV7-2 to TRBJ1-1, with 11 bases aligning to TRBD1. The CDR3 is 14 residues long. Trimming at V came to 3 bases and at J to 4 bases, leaving 1 base not matched to a gene. Germline loops: CDR1 SGHTA, CDR2 FQGNSA. This CDR3 is CASSLDRGPTEAFF. The CDR3 nucleotides are TGTGCCAGCAGCTTGGACAGGGGGCCCACTGAAGCTTTCTTT.

V and J are TRBV5-3 and TRBJ1-6; no clear D. TRBV5-3 is assigned to the ORF class and has an uncertain function. The CDR3 loop spans 14 amino acids. V lost 5 bases and J lost 9, with 15 bases in between. As DNA, the CDR3 is TGTGCCAGAAGACCGGGAACAATAGGTTCACCCCTCCACTTT. Its protein product is CARRPGTIGSPLHF.

The table lists this clone with a few counts. The chain joins TRBV18 to TRBJ2-7; 14 nucleotides align to TRBD2. CDR1 and CDR2 from the germline V gene are KGHSH and LQKENI. V was pared by 6 bases and J by 2 bases, with 3 bases of the junction left unmatched. This CDR3 comprises 15 residues. This CDR3 is CASSRLAGGPYEQYF. The CDR3 nucleotides are TGTGCCAGCTCTCGACTAGCGGGAGGGCCCTACGAGCAGTACTTC. Full variable domain (outside the CDR3, taken from reference TRBV18 and TRBJ2-7): NAGVMQNPRHLVRRRGQEARLRCSPMKGHSHVYWYRQLPEEGLKFMVYLQKENIIDESGMPKERFSAEFPKEGPSILRIQQVVRGDSAAYFCASSRLAGGPYEQYFGPGTRLTVT.

The chain recombines TRBV4-3 with TRBJ2-4; 9 bases are a match to TRBD1. Germline V gives CDR1 LGHNA, CDR2 YSLEER. The CDR3 is 17 residues long. Trimming removed 0 bases from V and 1 base from J; junction bases left unmatched: 4. The CDR3 here is CASSQEQGARAKNIQYF. As DNA, the CDR3 is TGCGCCAGCAGCCAAGAACAGGGGGCCCGCGCCAAAAACATTCAGTACTTC.

This chain links TRBV19 with TRBJ1-5; D may be TRBD1 (5 bases). Trimming shortened V by 1 base and J by 3 bases, and 7 bases separated the two germline ends. CDR1 LNHDA and CDR2 SQIVND come from the germline V gene (reference sequence). The CDR3 spans 14 residues. The CDR3 coding sequence is TGTGCCAGTAGTATAGGTGGGGCCAATCAGCCCCAGCATTTT. Its protein product is CASSIGGANQPQHF.

This clone was seen more than once but under ten times. This chain links TRBV12-2 with TRBJ2-7; TRBD2, as called in the table, went unchecked against the DNA. TRBV12-2 is given as a pseudogene. CDR3 size: 14 residues. The CDR3 loop reads CASRSIAVPLGQYF. Written as DNA, the CDR3 is TGTGCAAGTCGCTCAATAGCGGTGCCCTTAGGGCAGTACTTC.

V usage is TRBV9 and J usage is TRBJ2-2, with D unresolved. The CDR3 is made up of 14 amino acids. V lost 2 bases, J lost 1 base, and 6 bases lay in between. Germline V gene lookup returns CDR1 SGDLS and CDR2 YYNGEE. CDR3 in DNA: TGTGCCAGCAGCGTCGACTTGAACACCGGGGAGCTGTTTTTT. This codes for CASSVDLNTGELFF.

This clone was observed a single time. The rearrangement uses TRBV10-3 and TRBJ2-3, with TRBD1 matching over 10 bases. This CDR3 comprises 14 residues. V trimming: 6 bases; J trimming: 5 bases; junction bases outside the gene matches: 5. Per the germline V gene, CDR1 is ENHRY and CDR2 is SYGVKD. The CDR3 DNA follows: TGTGCCATCAGCTGGACAGGGGGAGGAGATACGCAGTATTTT. Translation gives CAISWTGGGDTQYF.

The rearrangement links TRBV28 to TRBJ1-2; TRBD1 aligns across 8 bases. CDR3 size: 15 residues. In germline, CDR1 is MDHEN, CDR2 SYDVKM. Trimming at V came to 6 bases and at J to 2 bases, leaving 8 bases not matched to a gene. CDR3 sequence: CASRRSGGQNYGYTF. In DNA form, the CDR3 reads TGTGCCAGCAGGAGGTCAGGGGGCCAAAACTATGGCTACACCTTC.

The CDR3 DNA is TGTGCCAGCAGCTCGAGGAGCCTAGCGGGGGGAACAGATACGCAGTATTTT. Translating it yields CASSSRSLAGGTDTQYF. J is TRBJ2-3 and V is TRBV7-2, with 11 nucleotides matching TRBD2. The CDR3 sequence is 17 residues long. Germline CDR1 SGHTA, CDR2 FQGNSA. The ends lost 4 bases at V and 3 bases at J; junction bases unmatched: 9.